Each of the 17 T cell receptor beta chains below was sequenced from the same sample in a study of cytomegalovirus exposure and HLA in healthy donors. Generated by immunoSEQ multiplex PCR, the TCRdb table keeps only in-frame clones and is missing some. Altogether about 360,000 clones are present, approximately 90% being singletons, with the ten largest covering over 0.75%. The specimen sequenced was PBMCs. These receptors all stem from a woman aged 18-29 years in good health and CMV-seronegative.

The chain links TRBV2 to TRBJ2-7; 9 bases match TRBD1. Trimming cost V 4 bases and J 6 bases; bases outside gene matches: 7. This CDR3 is built from 14 residues. Germline-derived CDR1 and CDR2 are SNHLY and FYNNEI. In DNA form, the CDR3 reads TGTGCCAGCAGTGCTCTGGGACAGGGCCCCGAGCAGTACTTC. It codes for CASSALGQGPEQYF. Looking up the rest from reference TRBV2 and TRBJ2-7 gives the full variable domain: EPEVTQTPSHQVTQMGQEVILRCVPISNHLYFYWYRQILGQKVEFLVSFYNNEISEKSEIFDDQFSVERPDGSNFTLKIRSTKLEDSAMYFCASSALGQGPEQYFGPGTRLTVT.

The genes are TRBV7-8 and TRBJ2-7, with D perhaps TRBD2 (7 bases). Trimming removed 7 bases at V and 4 bases at J, with 14 bases between. The germline CDR1 and CDR2 sequences are SGHVS and FQNEAQ. The CDR3 runs to 13 residues. CDR3 DNA: TGTGCCAGCACCCTTAGGGGGGGGTACGAGCAGTACTTC. Translated, it gives CASTLRGGYEQYF.

This clone showed up just once. This chain connects TRBV5-1 to TRBJ2-1; 7 bases are a match to TRBD1. This CDR3 is built from 15 residues. With V trimmed by 4 bases and J by 5 bases, 9 bases remained unmatched. Germline assignment: CDR1 SGHRS and CDR2 YFSETQ. The CDR3 protein is CASSPWDRSNNEQFF. CDR3 DNA: TGCGCCAGCAGCCCCTGGGACAGATCAAACAATGAGCAGTTCTTC.

The chain employs TRBV19 and TRBJ2-7; D is perhaps TRBD1 (6 bases). Germline lookup yields CDR1 LNHDA and CDR2 SQIVND (reference sequence). There are 13 residues in the CDR3. V was clipped by 2 bases and J by 3 bases, with 8 bases between them. For the CDR3, the DNA is TGTGCCAGTAGTATATCGACAGGCTACGAGCAGTACTTC. Its protein product is CASSISTGYEQYF. Together with reference TRBV19 and TRBJ2-7, the CDR3 gives the full variable domain: DGGITQSPKYLFRKEGQNVTLSCEQNLNHDAMYWYRQDPGQGLRLIYYSQIVNDFQKGDIAEGYSVSREKKESFPLTVTSAQKNPTAFYLCASSISTGYEQYFGPGTRLTVT.

The chain carries TRBV19 and TRBJ2-7; the match to TRBD2 covers 7 bases. Germline values: CDR1 LNHDA, CDR2 SQIVND (reference sequence). V was clipped by 5 bases and J by 5 bases; unmatched bases: 18. CDR3 length: 17 residues. The CDR3 DNA reads TGTGCCAGTAGTTCGCCCTTCTCGCGGGGGAGAGTCCACGAGCAGTACTTC. Translation: CASSSPFSRGRVHEQYF.

The rearrangement uses TRBV28 and TRBJ2-1; TRBD2 matches 8 bases. V dropped 0 bases and J dropped 0; count of bases not matched to a gene: 4. The CDR3 sequence is 17 residues long. Germline lookup yields CDR1 MDHEN and CDR2 SYDVKM. DNA for the CDR3: TGTGCCAGCAGTTTATGGTCCGGGACTAGCTCCTACAATGAGCAGTTCTTC. Translated, it gives CASSLWSGTSSYNEQFF.

The gene calls are TRBV27 and TRBJ2-1, with TRBD1 matching over 10 bases. V lost 6 bases to trimming and J lost 4 bases; unmatched junction nucleotides: 12. Germline values: CDR1 MNHEY, CDR2 SMNVEV (reference sequence). CDR3 length: 17 residues. CDR3 nucleotide sequence: TGTGCCAGCAGCTGGGACAGGGGAAGGATCAGGTACAATGAGCAGTTCTTC. Amino acid sequence: CASSWDRGRIRYNEQFF.

The DNA of the CDR3 is TGTGCCACCAGCGACGGGACAGGGCCCTACGAGCAGTACTTC. It encodes CATSDGTGPYEQYF. The V and J genes are TRBV15 and TRBJ2-7; TRBD1 matches 9 bases. V dropped 5 bases and J dropped 2; count of bases not matched to a gene: 4. CDR3 length: 14 amino acids. The germline gives CDR1 LNHNV, CDR2 YYDKDF (reference sequence). The variable domain in full, with the rest retrieved from reference TRBV15 and TRBJ2-7, is DAMVIQNPRYQVTQFGKPVTLSCSQTLNHNVMYWYQQKSSQAPKLLFHYYDKDFNNEADTPDNFQSRRPNTSFCFLDIRSPGLGDTAMYLCATSDGTGPYEQYFGPGTRLTVT.

Remarks on this clone: Sequence at one end of the junction differs from germline and may be a read error. The DNA of the CDR3 is TGTGCTAGCAGTTACTCGACCACAGCAGGGGACAATGAGCAGTTCTTC. Translation: CASSYSTTAGDNEQFF. The gene calls are TRBV6-5 and TRBJ2-1; possible D gene TRBD1, 6 bases. Germline V gives CDR1 MNHEY, CDR2 SVGAGI. The CDR3 totals 16 residues.

The chain employs TRBV2 and TRBJ1-1; TRBD1 matches 8 bases. The CDR3 covers 15 residues. The germline V gene encodes CDR1 SNHLY and CDR2 FYNNEI. Germline trimming cut 8 bases from V and 5 bases from J; bases unmatched to any gene: 13. In nucleotides, the CDR3 is TGTGCCAGCGCCGGCAGGGGGCGCGAGGGGACTGAAGCTTTCTTT. As protein: CASAGRGREGTEAFF. Complete variable domain (other parts from reference TRBV2 and TRBJ1-1): EPEVTQTPSHQVTQMGQEVILRCVPISNHLYFYWYRQILGQKVEFLVSFYNNEISEKSEIFDDQFSVERPDGSNFTLKIRSTKLEDSAMYFCASAGRGREGTEAFFGQGTRLTVV.

As to this clone: The same CDR3 also results from other DNA sequences found in this sample. This chain uses TRBV2 with TRBJ2-1, with a possible D match to TRBD2 (6 bases). CDR1 and CDR2 (germline): SNHLY, FYNNEI. The CDR3 runs to 13 residues. The V and J ends lost 6 bases and 5 bases respectively, with 11 bases between them. The CDR3 loop reads CASRGTSHNEQFF. The DNA of the CDR3 is TGTGCCAGCAGAGGGACTTCCCACAATGAGCAGTTCTTC.

Concerning this clone: It may be a read error: a sequence one base away is much more abundant. This chain links TRBV27 with TRBJ1-2, with 7 bases matching TRBD1. Losses at the gene ends were 3 bases for V and 4 bases for J; bases not matched to a gene: 2. Per the germline V gene, CDR1 is MNHEY and CDR2 is SMNVEV (reference sequence). The CDR3 runs to 13 residues. The CDR3 DNA sequence: TGTGCCAGCAGTTTGGGACAGAGCTATGGCTACACCTTC. Encoded protein: CASSLGQSYGYTF.

The chain has TRBV28 and TRBJ1-2, with 7 bases identical to TRBD1. The CDR3 length is 13 residues. V shed 4 bases, J shed 8 bases, and the junction held 7 bases outside the gene matches. Germline CDR1 MDHEN, CDR2 SYDVKM. The DNA for the CDR3 is TGTGCCAGCAGTTCACAGGGGAGAGAGGGCTACACCTTC. This gives the protein CASSSQGREGYTF.

Here the CDR3 reads CASSSPTGMSTDTQYF. DNA for the CDR3: TGTGCCAGCAGTTCCCCGACAGGGATGAGCACAGATACGCAGTATTTT. This chain connects TRBV28 to TRBJ2-3; 7 bases map to TRBD1. From germline, CDR1 is MDHEN and CDR2 SYDVKM. The junction had 7 bases not matched to a gene; V was cut back by 4 bases and J by 0 bases. This CDR3 region has 16 residues.

The chain has TRBV5-8 and TRBJ1-5; perhaps TRBD1 as D (5 bases). Per germline, CDR1 SGHTS and CDR2 YDEGEE. Trimming shortened V by 4 bases and J by 0 bases, and 14 bases separated the two germline ends. The CDR3 has 16 amino acids. The CDR3 nucleotides read TGTGCCAGCAGCCTGGGGCTCATTCATAGCAATCAGCCCCAGCATTTT. Protein sequence: CASSLGLIHSNQPQHF.

The rearrangement uses TRBV27 and TRBJ2-1, with a possible D match to TRBD2 (5 bases). Germline V gene data show CDR1 as MNHEY and CDR2 as SMNVEV (reference sequence). This CDR3 contains 12 residues. Trimming cost V 2 bases and J 7 bases, with 6 bases left between them. The CDR3 reads CASSLTGNEQFF. The CDR3 bases are TGTGCCAGCAGTTTAACGGGGAATGAGCAGTTCTTC.

The genes are TRBV18 and TRBJ2-3; 7 bases map to TRBD1. The CDR3 is made up of 15 amino acids. CDR1 is KGHSH, CDR2 LQKENI, per germline. Trimming removed 5 bases from V and 5 bases from J; junction bases left unmatched: 10. Written as DNA, the CDR3 is TGTGCCAGCTCAGATCTGCGACAGGGTCTAGATACGCAGTATTTT. It codes for CASSDLRQGLDTQYF.